These 14 T cell receptor beta chains originate from one sample sequenced in a study of T cell clonality in common variable immunodeficiency. The assay was immunoSEQ multiplex PCR, and TCRdb's table has in-frame clones only and misses some. The counts give tens of thousands of clones, none of them seen only once; 1.3% to 1.5% is held by the top ten. Source material: peripheral blood mononuclear cells. The receptors stem from a person aged 18 to 75 in good health.

CDR3 amino acids: CSARGGEDYEQYF. Incomplete CDR3 DNA: TGCAGTGCTAGAGGGGGGGAGGACTACGAG. This chain joins TRBV20-1 and TRBJ2-7, with D tentatively TRBD2 (6 bases). The CDR3 goes on 3 residues after the read ends, and that part is filled in from the germline J gene. Germline CDR1 is DFQATT and CDR2 is SNEGSKA (reference sequence). The CDR3 spans 13 residues. V was cut by 1 base and J by 3 bases, with 10 bases left in between.

This clone was recorded many times. The read stops 3 residues short of the end of the CDR3; the missing end is completed from the germline J gene. This chain uses TRBV20-1 with TRBJ2-1; tentatively, D is TRBD1 (6 bases). Trimming took 0 bases from V and 0 from J, leaving 9 bases between them. CDR1 is DFQATT and CDR2 is SNEGSKA in the germline V gene (reference sequence). The CDR3 has 15 amino acids. CDR3 DNA, as far as it was read: TGCAGTGCTAGAGATTGGGGACACTCCTACAATGAG. Amino acid sequence: CSARDWGHSYNE. The whole CDR3 sequence reads CSARDWGHSYNEQFF.

About this clone: Read coverage stops 3 residues before the CDR3 terminus; the germline J gene supplies the remainder. The same CDR3 is also encoded by other DNA sequences in this sample. The rearrangement uses TRBV6-4 and TRBJ2-2, with TRBD2 matching over 14 bases. Germline CDR1 is MRHNA and CDR2 is SNTAGT. The length of the CDR3 is 15 residues. After removal of 6 bases from V and 6 bases from J, the junction contained 3 bases not matched to a gene. The DNA read from the CDR3 is TGTGCCAGCAGCGGGACTAGCGGGAGTTCCGGGGAG. This encodes CASSGTSGSSGE. The CDR3 in full is CASSGTSGSSGELFF.

This clone appeared many times. The sequence runs out 3 residues before the end of the CDR3; the remainder is reconstructed from the germline J gene. The rearrangement joins TRBV6-2 or TRBV6-3 to TRBJ2-1; 7 bases are shared with TRBD2. V shed 6 bases and J 6 bases; nucleotides not matched to a gene: 11. CDR1 is MNHEY, CDR2 SVGEGT, per germline. This CDR3 spans 15 amino acids. Here the CDR3 reads CASSPPGGRANEQFF. The CDR3 bases that were read are TGTGCCAGCAGCCCCCCGGGCGGGAGAGCCAATGAG.

Many counts were recorded for this clone. The sequence runs out 3 residues before the end of the CDR3; the remainder is reconstructed from the germline J gene. V gene TRBV20-1 combines with J gene TRBJ1-6, with 8 nucleotides matching TRBD1. This CDR3 contains 13 residues. V shed 6 bases and J 7 bases; nucleotides not matched to a gene: 5. Germline loops: CDR1 DFQATT, CDR2 SNEGSKA (reference sequence). The CDR3 protein is CSARDRTNSPLHF. The part of the CDR3 DNA that was read is TGCAGTGCCAGGGACAGGACGAATTCACCC.

This clone has at least ten counts. The sequenced CDR3 bases are TGTGCCAGCAGCCCCAGGCGCTTGGGCATT. Its translation is CASSPRRLGI. From start to end, the CDR3 is CASSPRRLGIQYF. The chain combines TRBV4-2 with TRBJ2-4; no firm D call. Read data end 3 residues before the CDR3 end; the end is taken from the germline J gene. This CDR3 has 13 residues. From germline, CDR1 is LGHNA and CDR2 YNFKEQ. Deletions cut 4 bases from V and 9 bases from J, with 13 bases between.

This clone has at least ten counts. Sequencing ends 3 residues short of the CDR3 end; the germline J gene provides the rest. V usage is TRBV11-2 and J usage is TRBJ2-7, with 9 nucleotides matching TRBD2. V was pared by 6 bases and J by 0 bases, with 3 bases of the junction left unmatched. The CDR3 sequence is 14 residues long. Per germline, CDR1 SGHAT and CDR2 FQNNGV. Incomplete CDR3 DNA: TGTGCCAGCAGGTCGACTAGCGGCTCCTACGAG. Translation: CASRSTSGSYE. The full CDR3 protein reads CASRSTSGSYEQYF.

This clone was observed at least ten times. The read halts 3 residues ahead of the CDR3 end, with the missing end drawn from the germline J gene. The V and J genes are TRBV29-1 and TRBJ2-7, with 11 bases aligning to TRBD2. The CDR3 sequence is 18 residues long. J gave up 0 bases and V 0 bases, and 10 bases lay outside the gene matches. Germline CDR1 reads SQVTM; CDR2 reads ANQGSEA. The CDR3 bases that were read are TGCAGCGTTGAAGATAGGCTAGCGGGAGGTCGGGGCTCCTACGAG. This codes for CSVEDRLAGGRGSYE. In full, the CDR3 is CSVEDRLAGGRGSYEQYF.

This clone was counted ten times or more. The read is 3 residues too short to cover the CDR3 end, so that end is filled in from the germline J gene. The chain is built from TRBV7-9 and TRBJ2-5; the match to TRBD2 covers 7 bases. The CDR3 spans 14 residues. After removal of 1 base from V and 3 bases from J, the junction contained 2 bases not matched to a gene. Germline-derived CDR1 and CDR2 are SEHNR and FQNEAQ (reference sequence). The part of the CDR3 DNA that was read is TGTGCCAGCAGCTTAGTAAGCGGGGAAGAGACC. Translating gives CASSLVSGEET. The CDR3 reads in full as CASSLVSGEETQYF.

This clone was seen repeatedly, ten times or more. The read ends 3 residues shy of where the CDR3 ends; the end is completed using the germline J gene. The rearrangement uses TRBV7-9 and TRBJ1-4, with 7 bases matching TRBD1. Germline loops: CDR1 SEHNR, CDR2 FQNEAQ (reference sequence). The CDR3 consists of 14 residues. The ends lost 5 bases at V and 5 bases at J; junction bases unmatched: 5. Here the CDR3 reads CASSPGQTNEKLFF. The covered CDR3 bases are TGTGCCAGCAGCCCGGGACAGACAAATGAAAAA.

This clone showed up many times. The read stops 3 residues short of the end of the CDR3; the missing end is completed from the germline J gene. V and J are TRBV5-1 and TRBJ2-5; 7 bases agree with TRBD2. Per germline, CDR1 SGHRS and CDR2 YFSETQ. The CDR3 consists of 15 residues. The V gene end was trimmed by 4 bases and the J gene end by 5 bases; junction bases not matched to a gene: 11. CDR3 in amino acids: CASSPLATEIETQYF. CDR3 DNA (partial): TGCGCCAGCAGCCCACTAGCGACGGAGATCGAGACC.

This clone was observed many times. Read coverage stops 3 residues before the CDR3 terminus; the germline J gene supplies the remainder. The chain links TRBV20-1 to TRBJ1-1; D might be TRBD1 (5 bases). Germline values: CDR1 DFQATT, CDR2 SNEGSKA (reference sequence). V was trimmed by 5 bases and J by 4 bases, leaving 17 bases between them. The CDR3 sequence is 14 residues long. The CDR3 is CSAAFSQGITEAFF. CDR3 bases read: TGCAGTGCTGCCTTTTCCCAGGGAATCACTGAA.

This clone was observed at least ten times. The CDR3 spells CASSPDRGPGELFF. The CDR3 DNA, read in part, is TGTGCCAGCAGCCCGGACAGGGGGCCCGGGGAG. The genes are TRBV7-2 and TRBJ2-2; 11 bases match TRBD1. From the germline J gene comes the end of the CDR3, since the read stops 3 residues before it. V lost 5 bases to trimming and J lost 6 bases; unmatched junction nucleotides: 2. There are 14 residues in the CDR3. The germline gives CDR1 SGHTA, CDR2 FQGNSA.

CDR3 sequence: CASSEGDNDQPQHF. Partial CDR3 DNA: TGTGCCAGCAGTGAAGGGGACAACGATCAGCCC. V is TRBV6-1 and J is TRBJ1-5; perhaps TRBD1 as D (6 bases). Read coverage stops 3 residues before the CDR3 terminus; the germline J gene supplies the remainder. V lost 1 base, J lost 5 bases, and 9 bases lay in between. CDR3 length: 14 amino acids. Germline-derived CDR1 and CDR2 are MNHNS and SASEGT.